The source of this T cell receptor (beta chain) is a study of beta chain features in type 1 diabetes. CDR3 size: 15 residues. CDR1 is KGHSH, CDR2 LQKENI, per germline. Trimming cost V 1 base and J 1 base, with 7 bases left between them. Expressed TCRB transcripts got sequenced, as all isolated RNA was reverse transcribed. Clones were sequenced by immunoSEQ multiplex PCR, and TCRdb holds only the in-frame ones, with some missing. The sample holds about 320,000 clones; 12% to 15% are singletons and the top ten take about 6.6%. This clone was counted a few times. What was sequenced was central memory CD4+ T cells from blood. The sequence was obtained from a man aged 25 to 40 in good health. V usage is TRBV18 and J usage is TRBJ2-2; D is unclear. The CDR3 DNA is TGTGCCAGCTCACCACGGACGGGGAACACCGGGGAGCTGTTTTTT. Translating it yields CASSPRTGNTGELFF.